These 7 T cell receptor beta chains were sequenced from one sample in a study of cytomegalovirus exposure and HLA in healthy donors. The PCR contained 60 Vbeta and 13 Jbeta primers. Only in-frame clones appear in the TCRdb table, and some are missing; sequencing was by immunoSEQ multiplex PCR. The data hold some 170,000 clones, with 77% observed a single time. Sequenced input: PBMCs. These receptors came from a woman aged 60 to 75 in good health and CMV-seropositive.

The chain couples TRBV9 to TRBJ2-7; TRBD2 matches 11 bases. The CDR3 consists of 15 residues. Germline values: CDR1 SGDLS, CDR2 YYNGEE. V was clipped by 5 bases and J by 5 bases; unmatched bases: 9. The CDR3 bases are TGTGCCAGCAGTGCCAGACTAGCGGGAAATGACGAGCAGTACTTC. Translation: CASSARLAGNDEQYF. Combining the CDR3 with reference TRBV9 and TRBJ2-7 gives the whole variable domain DSGVTQTPKHLITATGQRVTLRCSPRSGDLSVYWYQQSLDQGLQFLIQYYNGEERAKGNILERFSAQQFPDLHSELNLSSLELGDSALYFCASSARLAGNDEQYFGPGTRLTVT.

The genes are TRBV6-6 and TRBJ1-5; no firm D call. V was clipped by 7 bases and J by 0 bases, with 10 bases between them. The CDR3 has 14 residues. Germline CDR1 MNHNY, CDR2 SVGAGI (reference sequence). The CDR3 DNA follows: TGTGCCAGCATTGAACAGAGTAGCAATCAGCCCCAGCATTTT. Encoded protein: CASIEQSSNQPQHF.

The chain is built from TRBV7-9 and TRBJ2-3, with TRBD1 identical over 7 bases. Germline V CDR1 and CDR2: SEHNR, FQNEAQ (reference sequence). CDR3 length: 14 residues. Trimming took 3 bases from V and 4 from J; bases not matched to a gene: 4. CDR3 in amino acids: CASSLGQKADTQYF. The CDR3 nucleotides are TGTGCCAGCAGCTTGGGACAGAAGGCAGATACGCAGTATTTT.

In its sample, this clone was seen a few times. The V and J genes are TRBV7-9 and TRBJ1-1; D uncertain. The CDR3 contains 15 residues. V lost 5 bases and J lost 1, with 14 bases in between. Germline CDR1 SEHNR, CDR2 FQNEAQ (reference sequence). The CDR3 bases are TGTGCCAGCAGCCTTGGAGGGTCTCGGAACACTGAAGCTTTCTTT. As protein: CASSLGGSRNTEAFF. Full variable domain (missing parts from reference TRBV7-9 and TRBJ1-1): DTGVSQNPRHKITKRGQNVTFRCDPISEHNRLYWYRQTLGQGPEFLTYFQNEAQLEKSRLLSDRFSAERPKGSFSTLEIQRTEQGDSAMYLCASSLGGSRNTEAFFGQGTRLTVV.

The V call is TRBV19, the J call TRBJ1-5; 9 bases line up with TRBD1. The CDR3 spans 16 residues. Germline V lookup: CDR1 LNHDA, CDR2 SQIVND (reference sequence). The junction had 10 bases not matched to a gene; V was cut back by 5 bases and J by 5 bases. CDR3 coding DNA: TGTGCCAGTAGTCCAAGGGGGACAGGGACATATCAGCCCCAGCATTTT. Protein: CASSPRGTGTYQPQHF.

The J gene is TRBJ2-3, the V gene TRBV6-5; TRBD2 matches 13 bases. The ends lost 6 bases at V and 1 base at J; junction bases unmatched: 1. The CDR3 contains 15 residues. CDR1 and CDR2 from the germline V gene are MNHEY and SVGAGI. CDR3 protein: CASRLAGGRTDTQYF. CDR3 coding DNA: TGTGCCAGCAGACTAGCGGGGGGGCGCACAGATACGCAGTATTTT.

This chain joins TRBV5-1 and TRBJ2-2; 11 bases fit TRBD2. The ends lost 4 bases at V and 7 bases at J; junction bases unmatched: 15. CDR1 and CDR2 from the germline V gene are SGHRS and YFSETQ. There are 18 residues in the CDR3. CDR3 protein: CASSPATTSGSPGGELFF. The CDR3 DNA is TGCGCCAGCAGCCCAGCTACTACTAGCGGGAGCCCTGGCGGGGAGCTGTTTTTT.